This T cell receptor (beta chain) was identified in a study of blood T cell repertoires in COVID-19. This table comes from immunoSEQ multiplex PCR, and its TCRdb copy is limited to in-frame clones, with some not included. The sample carries about 220,000 clones, more than 85% recorded once. The CDR3 has 15 amino acids. V lost 3 bases and J lost 7; bases outside the gene matches: 8. CDR1 and CDR2 from the germline V gene are SGHRS and YFSETQ. V and J are TRBV5-1 and TRBJ2-3, with 10 bases aligning to TRBD2. Source material: peripheral blood. This receptor was identified in a man aged 40-49 years with active or convalescent COVID-19. CDR3 residues: CASSSSGGEPNTQYF. CDR3 nucleotide sequence: TGCGCCAGCAGCTCAAGCGGGGGGGAACCGAATACGCAGTATTTT.